The 32 T cell receptor beta chains listed next were all sequenced from one sample in a study of CD8+CD57+ T cells in acquired aplastic anemia. Whoever was chosen for sequencing had shown CD8+CD57+ cell expansion by flow cytometry. Template material for TCR beta VDJ and CDR3 profiling consisted of genomic DNA. From the reads, TCRdb called clonotypes with MiXCR, one entry per CDR3 protein. The sample has 160,000 or so distinct CDR3 sequences; around half are singletons. Sequenced sample: sorted CD4+, CD8+, or CD8+CD57+ T cells (not recorded which) from PBMCs. All receptors derive from a human donor with aplastic anemia.

J is TRBJ2-7 and V is TRBV29-1, with 10 bases identical to TRBD1. The junction had 2 bases not matched to a gene; V was cut back by 7 bases and J by 2 bases. This CDR3 contains 12 residues. Germline CDR1 reads SQVTM; CDR2 reads ANQGSEA. The CDR3 spells CSAGTGAYEQYF. The DNA of the CDR3 is TGCAGCGCCGGGACAGGGGCCTACGAGCAGTACTTC.

The chain links TRBV11-2 to TRBJ2-2; TRBD2 matches at 11 bases. The CDR3 is 17 amino acids. After removal of 7 bases from V and 1 base from J, the junction contained 8 bases not matched to a gene. Per germline, CDR1 SGHAT and CDR2 FQNNGV. The CDR3 here is CASTTGGLAVNTGELFF. For the CDR3, the DNA is TGTGCCAGCACCACCGGGGGACTAGCGGTGAACACCGGGGAGCTGTTTTTT.

Note on this clonotype: Since a much larger clone is just one base distant, this may be a read error. The V and J genes are TRBV7-9 and TRBJ2-7; possibly TRBD2 for D (5 bases). Germline lookup yields CDR1 SEHNR and CDR2 FQNEAQ (reference sequence). The CDR3 spans 12 residues. The CDR3: CASSQEGYKQYF. The DNA for the CDR3 is TGTGCCAGCAGCCAAGAGGGCTACAAGCAGTACTTC.

V usage is TRBV4-3 and J usage is TRBJ2-7, with D perhaps matching TRBD1 (6 bases). Germline CDR1 and CDR2: LGHNA and YSLEER. CDR3 size: 11 residues. Trimming pared 5 bases from V and 7 bases from J, leaving 9 bases between. The CDR3 region is CASSLGTEQYF. The DNA of the CDR3 is TGCGCCAGCAGCTTGGGGACAGAGCAGTACTTC.

This clonotype was seen a few times. This rearrangement joins TRBV25-1 to TRBJ1-2, with D unresolved. Trimming left V 2 bases short and J 3 bases short, with 13 bases between. The CDR3 has 15 residues. Per germline, CDR1 MGHDK and CDR2 SYGVNS. The CDR3 sequence: CASSEAWGGDYGYTF. The DNA for the CDR3 is TGTGCCAGCAGTGAAGCTTGGGGAGGAGACTATGGCTACACCTTC.

This clonotype was recorded once. The genes are TRBV19 and TRBJ1-6, with D uncertain. The germline V gene encodes CDR1 LNHDA and CDR2 SQIVND (reference sequence). This CDR3 region has 12 residues. V was clipped by 1 base and J by 8 bases, with 3 bases between them. The CDR3 nucleotides are TGTGCCAGTAGTATAGCGGATTCACCCCTCCACTTT. Its protein is CASSIADSPLHF.

The sample holds a few counts of this clonotype. The rearrangement uses TRBV2 and TRBJ1-1, with a possible D match to TRBD1 (5 bases). The V and J ends lost 8 bases and 5 bases respectively, with 15 bases between them. Germline CDR1 is SNHLY and CDR2 is FYNNEI. The CDR3 sequence is 13 residues long. DNA of the CDR3: TGTGCCAGCCGGGACCCGGGGATGACTGAAGCTTTCTTT. Protein sequence: CASRDPGMTEAFF.

V gene TRBV15 combines with J gene TRBJ2-5; weak D call: TRBD2 (5 bases). Germline CDR1 and CDR2: LNHNV and YYDKDF (reference sequence). The CDR3 length is 15 residues. V shed 2 bases and J shed 1 base, with 11 bases lying between them. The CDR3: CATSRHGVSQETQYF. The CDR3 region has the DNA TGTGCCACCAGCAGACACGGGGTCAGCCAAGAGACCCAGTACTTC.

This clonotype was seen ten or more times. CDR3 DNA sequence: TGTGCCACCGCAGGATGGACTAATGAAAAACTGTTTTTT. As protein: CATAGWTNEKLFF. The rearrangement joins TRBV6-2 or TRBV6-3 to TRBJ1-4; no clear D gene. This CDR3 contains 13 residues. The germline V and J ends were trimmed by 10 bases and 2 bases, with 11 bases remaining between them. Per the germline V gene, CDR1 is MNHEY and CDR2 is SVGEGT.

This chain joins TRBV10-1 and TRBJ1-1, with a tentative D call TRBD1 (5 bases). Looked up from germline, CDR1 is WNHNN and CDR2 is SYGVQD (reference sequence). This CDR3 has 16 residues. V lost 8 bases and J 3 bases, leaving 22 bases between the germline ends. The CDR3 region is CASLGVKGQNDTEAFF. As DNA, the CDR3 is TGCGCCAGCCTTGGGGTCAAGGGGCAAAATGACACTGAAGCTTTCTTT.

This clonotype came up many times. The CDR3 DNA reads TGTGCCACCAGTGATTTAGGGACAGGGGCGAATGAGCAGTTCTTC. It encodes CATSDLGTGANEQFF. The chain uses TRBV24-1 and TRBJ2-1; 10 bases are a match to TRBD1. The CDR3 loop spans 15 amino acids. With V trimmed by 1 base and J by 7 bases, 3 bases remained unmatched. Germline assignment: CDR1 KGHDR and CDR2 SFDVKD.

The chain carries TRBV7-9 and TRBJ2-7; 7 bases map to TRBD1. This CDR3 region has 12 residues. Germline assignment: CDR1 SEHNR and CDR2 FQNEAQ (reference sequence). The J segment lost 5 bases and the V segment lost 3 bases, leaving 1 base of the junction unmatched. The CDR3 loop reads CASSLTGNEQYF. The DNA for the CDR3 is TGTGCCAGCAGCTTGACAGGGAACGAGCAGTACTTC.

Comment on this clonotype: This clone may be a read error of a much larger clone one base away. The chain couples TRBV4-1 to TRBJ2-7, with 7 bases aligning to TRBD2. V was clipped by 3 bases and J by 6 bases; unmatched bases: 17. Germline loops: CDR1 MGHRA, CDR2 YSYEKL. The CDR3 sequence is 17 residues long. The CDR3, as DNA: TGCGCCAGCAGCCATGTTGCCCCGGGACTATCGATACCCGAGCAGTACTTC. The encoded protein is CASSHVAPGLSIPEQYF.

This clonotype was seen a handful of times. The V and J genes are TRBV7-9 and TRBJ2-7, with unresolved D. This CDR3 region has 15 residues. The germline CDR1 and CDR2 sequences are SEHNR and FQNEAQ (reference sequence). Deletions cut 0 bases from V and 2 bases from J, with 11 bases between. In DNA, the CDR3 is TGTGCCAGCAGCTTAGCGGCAGGCCGGGCCTACGAGCAGTACTTC. Its translation: CASSLAAGRAYEQYF.

There are many counts of this clonotype. The rearrangement links TRBV4-3 to TRBJ2-7; 7 bases match TRBD1. CDR1 is LGHNA and CDR2 is YSLEER in the germline V gene. V was clipped by 3 bases and J by 5 bases; unmatched bases: 10. CDR3 size: 15 residues. The CDR3 region has the DNA TGCGCCAGCAGCCACCTGCAGGGGGTTGGGAACGAGCAGTACTTC. Translation gives CASSHLQGVGNEQYF.

This clonotype has only a few counts. The V and J genes are TRBV10-3 and TRBJ1-6, with TRBD1 matching over 9 bases. In germline, CDR1 is ENHRY, CDR2 SYGVKD. The trim removed 6 bases at V and 11 bases at J, leaving 5 bases unmatched. This CDR3 spans 13 amino acids. The CDR3 DNA follows: TGTGCCATCAGGGGGACAGGGTGGACACCCCTCCACTTT. Encoded protein: CAIRGTGWTPLHF.

The gene calls are TRBV10-3 and TRBJ2-3; D possibly corresponds to TRBD1 (6 bases). The CDR3 runs to 16 residues. The germline V gene has CDR1 ENHRY and CDR2 SYGVKD. The V and J ends lost 3 bases and 0 bases respectively, with 13 bases between them. CDR3 DNA: TGTGCCATCAGTGACATACAGGGAACTAGCACAGATACGCAGTATTTT. Encoded protein: CAISDIQGTSTDTQYF.

This clonotype has more than one count but fewer than ten. The chain couples TRBV12-5 to TRBJ2-1; D gene uncertain. Germline V lookup: CDR1 LGHNT, CDR2 FRNRAP. Trimming cost V 6 bases and J 10 bases, with 10 bases left between them. The CDR3 covers 11 residues. The CDR3 nucleotides are TGTGCTAGTGGGATACTCTCCGAGCAGTTCTTC. Its protein product is CASGILSEQFF.

This clonotype appeared a single time. The rearrangement uses TRBV12-3 or TRBV12-4 and TRBJ2-1; 9 nucleotides align to TRBD2. The ends lost 3 bases at V and 6 bases at J; junction bases unmatched: 3. The CDR3 is 14 residues long. The CDR3 nucleotides are TGTGCCAGCAGTTTTGGCGGGGGGGCCAATGAGCAGTTCTTC. Its translation is CASSFGGGANEQFF.

This clonotype has at least ten counts. V and J are TRBV19 and TRBJ2-2; D is undetermined. The CDR3 runs 15 residues. With 3 bases removed from V and 7 bases from J, the gap between germline ends came to 15 bases. The germline V gene has CDR1 LNHDA and CDR2 SQIVND (reference sequence). The CDR3 DNA follows: TGTGCCAGTAGTATTTTTTCCGGTCGCGGCGGGGAGCTGTTTTTT. Translating it yields CASSIFSGRGGELFF.

This clonotype was picked up many times. The V gene is TRBV7-6, the J gene TRBJ2-3, with 8 bases matching TRBD1. Trimming at V came to 1 base and at J to 5 bases, leaving 8 bases not matched to a gene. From germline, CDR1 is SGHVS and CDR2 FNYEAQ. This CDR3 comprises 16 residues. The CDR3 DNA follows: TGTGCCAGCAGCTTAGAGGGCCAGGGGGCTGGAGATACGCAGTATTTT. Translated, it gives CASSLEGQGAGDTQYF.

About this clonotype itself: Being one base from a much bigger clone, this may be a read error. The chain carries TRBV4-2 and TRBJ2-7, with D unclear. The CDR3 contains 13 residues. Germline CDR1 LGHNA, CDR2 YNFKEQ. CDR3 region: CAGSQEHVDEQYF. CDR3 DNA: TGTGCCGGCAGCCAAGAACATGTCGACGAGCAGTACTTC.

This clonotype has at least ten counts. CDR3 nucleotide sequence: TGTGCCAGCACCCGTACCCTCGGGGGCGGGGGCGAAGCTTTCTTT. This translates into CASTRTLGGGGEAFF. This chain joins TRBV9 and TRBJ1-1; TRBD1 is a possible D gene (6 bases). The CDR3 consists of 15 residues. V was pared by 6 bases and J by 8 bases, with 23 bases between. Germline loops: CDR1 SGDLS, CDR2 YYNGEE.

The sample holds many counts of this clonotype. The chain is built from TRBV4-2 and TRBJ1-2; D call uncertain. CDR3 length equals 15 residues. Germline V gene sequence: CDR1 LGHNA, CDR2 YNFKEQ. Trimming took off 0 bases at V and 2 bases at J, with 10 bases between the two ends. CDR3 coding DNA: TGTGCCAGCAGCCAAGATTTTGCAGCAAACTATGGCTACACCTTC. This translates into CASSQDFAANYGYTF.

V gene TRBV20-1 combines with J gene TRBJ2-3; no definite D call. The CDR3 sequence is 14 residues long. Germline CDR1 is DFQATT and CDR2 is SNEGSKA (reference sequence). Trimming shortened V by 1 base and J by 2 bases, and 10 bases separated the two germline ends. In nucleotides, the CDR3 is TGCAGTGCTAGAGTACCATTCAACACAGATACGCAGTATTTT. It specifies CSARVPFNTDTQYF.

The DNA for the CDR3 is TGTGCCAGCAGCCCGACAGGCAATGAGCAGTTCTTC. Translating it yields CASSPTGNEQFF. This chain connects TRBV7-3 to TRBJ2-1; D perhaps matches TRBD1 (6 bases). CDR1 and CDR2 (germline): SGHTA, FQGTGA. The ends were cut back, 5 bases at V and 6 bases at J, with 8 bases in the middle. The CDR3 length is 12 residues.

This clonotype has a count of ten or more. The V and J genes are TRBV4-2 and TRBJ1-2; D is perhaps TRBD1 (5 bases). The germline CDR1 and CDR2 sequences are LGHNA and YNFKEQ. The CDR3 sequence is 16 residues long. V lost 0 bases, J lost 3 bases, and 14 bases lay in between. This CDR3 is CASSQDRAGSHYGYTF. CDR3 nucleotides: TGTGCCAGCAGCCAAGATAGGGCAGGGTCCCACTATGGCTACACCTTC.

At least ten counts were recorded for this clonotype. A read error is possible here, since a much larger clone lies one base away. The chain joins TRBV29-1 to TRBJ2-5; the D gene is possibly TRBD1 (5 bases). Germline V CDR1 and CDR2: SQVTM, ANQGSEA. The CDR3 totals 14 residues. In nucleotides, the CDR3 is TGCAGCGTTGAGAGCTCAGGGTGGGCAGAGGCCCAGTACTTC. Amino acid sequence: CSVESSGWAEAQYF.

This clonotype was counted ten times or more. The rearrangement joins TRBV10-2 to TRBJ2-7; D not resolved. The V gene lost 0 bases and the J gene lost 6 bases, with 21 bases spanning the gap. CDR1 and CDR2 (germline): WSHSY, SAAADI. The CDR3 has 17 amino acids. The CDR3 loop is CASSESKVSRDWVEQYF. As DNA, the CDR3 is TGCGCCAGCAGTGAGTCGAAGGTGTCGAGAGATTGGGTCGAGCAGTACTTC.

This clonotype was picked up a small number of times. Mismatch with germline at one junction end may stem from a read error. The V call is TRBV6-1, the J call TRBJ2-7; D is unclear. The CDR3 consists of 12 residues. CDR1 is MNHNS, CDR2 SASEGT, per germline. CDR3 sequence: CASSPNSYERYF. Written as DNA, the CDR3 is TGTGCCAGCAGTCCTAACTCCTACGAGCGGTACTTC.

This clonotype was counted at least ten times. The V gene is TRBV9, the J gene TRBJ1-4; no clear D gene. Trimming shortened V by 0 bases and J by 12 bases, and 18 bases separated the two germline ends. Germline CDR1 and CDR2: SGDLS and YYNGEE. The CDR3 has 15 amino acids. CDR3: CASSVGAAPTPELFF. CDR3 DNA sequence: TGTGCCAGCAGCGTAGGGGCAGCCCCAACACCTGAACTGTTTTTT.

The chain combines TRBV7-9 with TRBJ1-1; no reliable D call. The CDR3 totals 14 residues. Germline V lookup: CDR1 SEHNR, CDR2 FQNEAQ (reference sequence). V lost 5 bases and J 1 base, leaving 11 bases between the germline ends. The CDR3 is CASSQVVGNTEAFF. The CDR3, as DNA: TGTGCCAGCAGCCAGGTGGTAGGGAACACTGAAGCTTTCTTT.